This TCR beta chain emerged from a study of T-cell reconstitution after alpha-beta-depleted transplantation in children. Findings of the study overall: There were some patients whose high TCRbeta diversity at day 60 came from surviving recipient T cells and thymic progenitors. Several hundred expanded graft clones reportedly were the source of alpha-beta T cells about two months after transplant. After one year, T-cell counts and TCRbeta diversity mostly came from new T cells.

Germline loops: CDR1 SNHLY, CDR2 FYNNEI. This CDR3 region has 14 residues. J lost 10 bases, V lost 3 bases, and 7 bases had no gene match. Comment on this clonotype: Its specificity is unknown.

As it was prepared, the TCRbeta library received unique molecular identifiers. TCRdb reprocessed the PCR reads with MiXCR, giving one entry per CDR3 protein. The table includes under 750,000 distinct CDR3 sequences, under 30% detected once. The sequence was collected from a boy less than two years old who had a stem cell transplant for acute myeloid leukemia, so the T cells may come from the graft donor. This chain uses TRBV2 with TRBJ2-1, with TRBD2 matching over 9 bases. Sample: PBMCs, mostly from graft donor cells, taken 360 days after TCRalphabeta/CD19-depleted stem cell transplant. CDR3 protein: CASSEGGGAREQFF. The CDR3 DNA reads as TGTGCCAGCAGTGAGGGCGGGGGGGCCCGGGAGCAGTTCTTC.